What follows are 23 T cell receptor beta chains derived from one specimen sequenced in a study of spatial heterogeneity in lung cancer. Time point in this sample: sample taken at primary tumor resection. Tumor, nontumor lung or frozen PBMC supplied whole RNA that was sequenced unsorted. TCRdb re-called the 5' RACE reads through MiXCR, storing one row per CDR3 protein. Found here are about 82,000 distinct CDR3 sequences, over 9.5% of them singletons; the top ten hold 4.6%. This specimen consisted of PBMCs, obtained at surgery. These receptors were taken from a male donor with early-stage non-small cell lung cancer.

This clonotype appeared many times. The chain employs TRBV14 and TRBJ2-7; D ambiguous. The CDR3 totals 12 residues. The V and J ends lost 2 bases and 7 bases respectively, with 9 bases between them. The V gene's germline CDR1 is SGHDN and CDR2 FVKESK. CDR3 sequence: CASSQHAREQYF. In DNA form, the CDR3 reads TGTGCCAGCAGCCAACATGCACGGGAGCAGTACTTC. The whole variable domain, filled in from reference TRBV14 and TRBJ2-7, reads EAGVTQFPSHSVIEKGQTVTLRCDPISGHDNLYWYRRVMGKEIKFLLHFVKESKQDESGMPNNRFLAERTGGTYSTLKVQPAELEDSGVYFCASSQHAREQYFGPGTRLTVT.

This clonotype was detected a few times. V is TRBV29-1 and J is TRBJ2-5; 10 nucleotides agree with TRBD1. Germline V gene sequence: CDR1 SQVTM, CDR2 ANQGSEA. This CDR3 contains 14 residues. V shed 6 bases and J 2 bases; nucleotides not matched to a gene: 6. CDR3 loop: CSVRGTGVQETQYF. The CDR3 DNA reads TGCAGCGTCCGGGGGACAGGGGTTCAAGAGACCCAGTACTTC.

This clonotype was detected a few times. The chain combines TRBV2 with TRBJ2-3; unclear D gene. Germline V gives CDR1 SNHLY, CDR2 FYNNEI. V lost 3 bases and J 0 bases, leaving 10 bases between the germline ends. The CDR3 sequence is 15 residues long. CDR3 loop: CASSELRSSTDTQYF. The CDR3 nucleotides are TGTGCCAGCAGTGAGCTAAGATCTAGCACAGATACGCAGTATTTT.

The chain has TRBV5-1 and TRBJ2-3, with 14 bases that match TRBD2. V lost 3 bases to trimming and J lost 2 bases; unmatched junction nucleotides: 2. The CDR3 is made up of 16 amino acids. Germline CDR1 and CDR2: SGHRS and YFSETQ. The CDR3 coding sequence is TGCGCCAGCAGCTCGGGACTAGCGGGAGCCACAGATACGCAGTATTTT. Protein product: CASSSGLAGATDTQYF.

Only a few counts were recorded for this clonotype. This rearrangement joins TRBV28 to TRBJ2-2; TRBD2 matches 10 bases. Germline CDR1 is MDHEN and CDR2 is SYDVKM. The CDR3 covers 16 residues. The V gene end was trimmed by 1 base and the J gene end by 1 base; junction bases not matched to a gene: 0. The CDR3, as DNA: TGTGCCAGCAGTTTATTAGCGGGAGGGAACACCGGGGAGCTGTTTTTT. Translated: CASSLLAGGNTGELFF.

This clonotype was seen many times. The J gene is TRBJ2-3, the V gene TRBV9; no firm D call. The germline V gene has CDR1 SGDLS and CDR2 YYNGEE. CDR3 length: 14 amino acids. V dropped 0 bases and J dropped 7 bases, with 12 bases sitting between them. The CDR3 reads CASSVDDGRNTQYF. The CDR3 DNA reads as TGTGCCAGCAGCGTAGATGACGGTCGCAATACGCAGTATTTT.

A few counts support this clonotype. This chain joins TRBV21-1 and TRBJ1-2. TRBV21-1 is classified as a pseudogene. There are 12 residues in the CDR3. The CDR3 coding sequence is TGTGCCAGCAGCGGGGTCACGGCCATGAATACCTTC. It is translated as CASSGVTAMNTF.

This clonotype has at least ten counts. The V and J genes are TRBV6-6 and TRBJ1-2, with 10 bases fitting TRBD1. The V gene end was trimmed by 6 bases and the J gene end by 2 bases; junction bases not matched to a gene: 6. Germline CDR1 MNHNY, CDR2 SVGAGI (reference sequence). The CDR3 has 15 residues. CDR3 nucleotide sequence: TGTGCCAGCAGCGAACGACAGGGGGCGAACTATGGCTACACCTTC. Its translation: CASSERQGANYGYTF.

This clonotype occurred a few times. The chain carries TRBV29-1 and TRBJ2-1, with a possible D match to TRBD1 (5 bases). The germline V gene encodes CDR1 SQVTM and CDR2 ANQGSEA. The CDR3 covers 12 residues. Trimming removed 4 bases at V and 5 bases at J, with 9 bases between. The DNA for the CDR3 is TGCAGCGTTGGACAGACCGACAATGAGCAGTTCTTC. It codes for CSVGQTDNEQFF.

This chain uses TRBV13 with TRBJ2-5, with D perhaps given as TRBD1 or TRBD2 (5 bases each). This CDR3 is built from 13 residues. V lost 4 bases, J lost 8 bases, and 14 bases lay in between. Germline CDR1 reads PRHDT; CDR2 reads FYEKMQ (reference sequence). CDR3 nucleotide sequence: TGTGCCAGCAGCTCCGGGACCGGTAAAACCCAGTACTTC. It translates to CASSSGTGKTQYF. Together with reference TRBV13 and TRBJ2-5, the CDR3 gives the full variable domain: AAGVIQSPRHLIKEKRETATLKCYPIPRHDTVYWYQQGPGQDPQFLISFYEKMQSDKGSIPDRFSAQQFSDYHSELNMSSLELGDSALYFCASSSGTGKTQYFGPGTRLLVL.

In its sample, this clonotype was seen many times. This chain joins TRBV28 and TRBJ1-6, with D maybe TRBD1 (6 bases). This CDR3 comprises 14 residues. Trimming stripped 1 base from V and 10 bases from J, with 11 bases between. Germline V gives CDR1 MDHEN, CDR2 SYDVKM. The chain's CDR3 is CASSLSNRDSPLHF. The CDR3 coding sequence is TGTGCCAGCAGTTTATCCAACAGGGACTCACCCCTCCACTTT.

This clonotype has a count of ten or more. The chain joins TRBV29-1 to TRBJ1-1; no reliable D call. Germline CDR1 reads SQVTM; CDR2 reads ANQGSEA. The CDR3 has 14 residues. Trimming shortened V by 4 bases and J by 1 base, and 13 bases separated the two germline ends. CDR3: CSVVTNRGNTEAFF. The CDR3 nucleotides are TGCAGCGTTGTAACCAATCGAGGGAACACTGAAGCTTTCTTT.

The V call is TRBV3-1, the J call TRBJ2-7; D is undetermined. V was cut by 2 bases and J by 3 bases, with 2 bases left in between. The germline CDR1 and CDR2 sequences are LGHDT and YNNKEL (reference sequence). The CDR3 consists of 11 residues. The CDR3 spells CASSQNYEQYF. The DNA of the CDR3 is TGTGCCAGCAGCCAAAACTACGAGCAGTACTTC.

This clonotype was recorded many times. The rearrangement links TRBV6-5 to TRBJ1-2; D remains unclear. V dropped 7 bases and J dropped 5 bases, with 8 bases sitting between them. The CDR3 covers 11 residues. Germline V CDR1 and CDR2: MNHEY, SVGAGI. The CDR3 sequence: CASKARYGYTF. As DNA, the CDR3 is TGTGCCAGCAAAGCAAGATATGGCTACACCTTC.

This clonotype was seen at least ten times. The gene calls are TRBV6-5 and TRBJ2-5; 10 bases fit TRBD2. V dropped 5 bases and J dropped 2; count of bases not matched to a gene: 8. The CDR3 loop spans 16 amino acids. Germline CDR1 MNHEY, CDR2 SVGAGI. In DNA, the CDR3 is TGTGCCAGCAGTCCCTGGGGAGCGGGGGGGCAAGAGACCCAGTACTTC. Translating it yields CASSPWGAGGQETQYF.

This chain connects TRBV10-3 to TRBJ2-5; 7 bases agree with TRBD2. The CDR3 runs to 13 residues. Germline V CDR1 and CDR2: ENHRY, SYGVKD. V dropped 4 bases and J dropped 3; count of bases not matched to a gene: 2. The CDR3 DNA follows: TGTGCCATCAGTGCAAGCGGGGAAGAGACCCAGTACTTC. It is translated as CAISASGEETQYF.

This clonotype was picked up a small number of times. The chain is built from TRBV29-1 and TRBJ2-3; TRBD1 matches 9 bases. CDR1 and CDR2 (germline): SQVTM, ANQGSEA. This CDR3 region has 14 residues. V shed 7 bases, J shed 3 bases, and the junction held 8 bases outside the gene matches. In DNA, the CDR3 is TGCAGCGGGGGCCGGGACAGGGCGACAGATACGCAGTATTTT. This sequence encodes CSGGRDRATDTQYF.

This clonotype has just a few counts. V and J are TRBV29-1 and TRBJ2-5; D perhaps matches TRBD1 (6 bases). The CDR3 is made up of 15 amino acids. The germline V gene has CDR1 SQVTM and CDR2 ANQGSEA. The V end lost 4 bases, the J end lost 7 bases, and 22 bases lay between the germline ends. As DNA, the CDR3 is TGCAGCGTTGCTCCGGACGGGCTTATCAGGGGGACCCAGTACTTC. This gives the protein CSVAPDGLIRGTQYF.

This clonotype has ten or more counts. J is TRBJ1-1 and V is TRBV29-1; D ambiguous. The CDR3 has 11 residues. CDR1 and CDR2 from the germline V gene are SQVTM and ANQGSEA. The V gene lost 6 bases and the J gene lost 3 bases, with 8 bases spanning the gap. The CDR3 region has the DNA TGCAGCGTCTTAACCGACACTGAAGCTTTCTTT. Amino acids: CSVLTDTEAFF.

This chain connects TRBV12-3 or TRBV12-4 to TRBJ2-2; the match to TRBD2 covers 7 bases. This CDR3 region has 15 residues. The trim removed 2 bases at V and 5 bases at J, leaving 5 bases unmatched. This chain's CDR3 is CASSLTAGVTGELFF. CDR3 coding DNA: TGTGCCAGCAGTTTAACCGCGGGAGTAACCGGGGAGCTGTTTTTT.

The V call is TRBV5-6, the J call TRBJ1-2; D remains ambiguous. CDR1 and CDR2 (germline): SGHDT, YYEEEE. The V end was cut by 6 bases, the J end by 4 bases, with 19 bases between. This CDR3 is built from 15 residues. CDR3 sequence reads: CASTTAGINLYGYTF. Here the CDR3 DNA reads TGTGCCAGCACCACCGCGGGGATCAATCTCTATGGCTACACCTTC. The full variable domain, with the rest looked up from reference TRBV5-6 and TRBJ1-2, is DAGVTQSPTHLIKTRGQQVTLRCSPKSGHDTVSWYQQALGQGPQFIFQYYEEEERQRGNFPDRFSGHQFPNYSSELNVNALLLGDSALYLCASTTAGINLYGYTFGSGTRLTVV.

This clonotype showed up many times. The chain joins TRBV19 to TRBJ1-1; no firm D call. The V end lost 3 bases, the J end lost 0 bases, and 5 bases lay between the germline ends. Germline V gene lookup returns CDR1 LNHDA and CDR2 SQIVND (reference sequence). CDR3 size: 13 residues. For the CDR3, the DNA is TGTGCCAGTAGTATTTCAATGAACACTGAAGCTTTCTTT. This codes for CASSISMNTEAFF. Variable domain in full (rest from reference TRBV19 and TRBJ1-1): DGGITQSPKYLFRKEGQNVTLSCEQNLNHDAMYWYRQDPGQGLRLIYYSQIVNDFQKGDIAEGYSVSREKKESFPLTVTSAQKNPTAFYLCASSISMNTEAFFGQGTRLTVV.

This clonotype was seen a handful of times. This chain joins TRBV5-1 and TRBJ2-7, with 8 bases lining up with TRBD2. There are 15 residues in the CDR3. Germline lookup yields CDR1 SGHRS and CDR2 YFSETQ. V lost 4 bases to trimming and J lost 5 bases; unmatched junction nucleotides: 11. CDR3: CASSPVGREEHEQYF. As DNA, the CDR3 is TGCGCCAGCAGCCCAGTAGGGCGGGAGGAACACGAGCAGTACTTC.